A single sample is the source of the 4 T cell receptor beta chains below, sequenced in a study of T-cell memory formation after mild COVID-19 (dated by TCRdb to about 2021). The library was produced with 5' RACE. Sequencing relied on an Illumina NovaSeq 6000. TCRdb handled the public reads itself, with Q25 trimming in fastp and clone calling in MiXCR, and kept productive beta chains. Rows are unified per CDR3 protein, each entry keeping the most common DNA and genes. The sample records under 550,000 distinct CDR3 sequences, 15% to 20% of which are singletons. The ten largest account for 9% to 15% of the sample. What was sequenced was PBMCs or a T cell subset sorted from them (not recorded which). These receptors were taken from an adult woman who had mild COVID-19 (a few samples of this study predate the infection). The sample titles of this study are shuffled in the database, so cell type and time point are left out; the donor was told from shared clones.

A few counts support this clonotype. The J gene is TRBJ1-1, the V gene TRBV12-3 or TRBV12-4; the D gene is possibly TRBD1 (6 bases). The CDR3 is 15 amino acids. V was shortened by 3 bases and J by 10 bases, with 21 bases between the two germline ends. The CDR3 sequence is CASSFGPGATLGAFF. The CDR3 DNA is TGTGCCAGCAGTTTTGGGCCAGGGGCCACGCTAGGAGCTTTCTTT.

A few counts support this clonotype. The chain couples TRBV20-1 to TRBJ1-2; D gene uncertain. The CDR3 length is 15 residues. Trimming pared 2 bases from V and 3 bases from J, leaving 16 bases between. The germline V gene encodes CDR1 DFQATT and CDR2 SNEGSKA (reference sequence). In DNA, the CDR3 is TGCAGTGCTAGACTCCCAGCCCTAGGTGACTATGGCTACACCTTC. This translates into CSARLPALGDYGYTF.

The V gene is TRBV7-2, the J gene TRBJ2-2; 13 nucleotides match TRBD2. This CDR3 has 19 residues. Looked up from germline, CDR1 is SGHTA and CDR2 is FQGNSA. Losses at the gene ends were 1 base for V and 8 bases for J; bases not matched to a gene: 13. CDR3 coding DNA: TGTGCCAGCAGCTTAGTATGGATTGAGGGACTAGCGGGGATTGGGGAGCTGTTTTTT. Its protein is CASSLVWIEGLAGIGELFF. Based on the CDR3 plus reference TRBV7-2 and TRBJ2-2, the full variable domain is GAGVSQSPSNKVTEKGKDVELRCDPISGHTALYWYRQSLGQGLEFLIYFQGNSAPDKSGLPSDRFSAERTGGSVSTLTIQRTQQEDSAVYLCASSLVWIEGLAGIGELFFGEGSRLTVL.

This chain links TRBV12-3 or TRBV12-4 with TRBJ1-1; D ambiguous. The CDR3 sequence is 16 residues long. Trimming stripped 4 bases from V and 4 bases from J, with 19 bases between. CDR3 sequence (DNA): TGTGCCAGCAGTTCCCTAGCCCTCACGGCAACCACTGAAGCTTTCTTT. Amino acids: CASSSLALTATTEAFF.